These 30 T cell receptor beta chains originate from one sample sequenced in a study of OX40 agonist ivuxolimab in advanced cancers. TCRdb's copy holds only in-frame clones and misses some; the assay was immunoSEQ multiplex PCR. The sample carries around 83,000 clones, approximately 84% recorded once. The input for sequencing was CD4+ or CD8+ T cells sorted from blood, taken in a trial of the OX40 agonist ivuxolimab. The receptors were gathered from an adult with an advanced solid tumor such as melanoma, head and neck, liver or kidney cancer.

The genes are TRBV18 and TRBJ1-3; TRBD1 matches 7 bases. Trimming removed 2 bases from V and 4 bases from J; junction bases left unmatched: 8. The CDR3 consists of 16 residues. CDR1 and CDR2 (germline): KGHSH, LQKENI. DNA for the CDR3: TGTGCCAGCTCACCATTCCGACAGGGTTCGGGAAACACCATATATTTT. Amino acid sequence: CASSPFRQGSGNTIYF.

V gene TRBV7-9 combines with J gene TRBJ2-2, with 7 bases identical to TRBD2. From germline, CDR1 is SEHNR and CDR2 FQNEAQ (reference sequence). Trimming cost V 3 bases and J 2 bases; bases outside gene matches: 6. The CDR3 runs 16 residues. The CDR3 reads CASSLPGLQNTGELFF. The DNA of the CDR3 is TGTGCCAGCAGCTTGCCGGGACTACAAAACACCGGGGAGCTGTTTTTT.

V is TRBV5-1 and J is TRBJ1-5; tentatively, D is TRBD1 (5 bases). This CDR3 is built from 15 residues. CDR1 is SGHRS and CDR2 is YFSETQ in the germline V gene. With 4 bases removed from V and 5 bases from J, the gap between germline ends came to 16 bases. The CDR3 region has the DNA TGCGCCAGCAGCCCCGGGGCGGGGGGATATCAGCCCCAGCATTTT. It yields the protein CASSPGAGGYQPQHF.

This chain joins TRBV18 and TRBJ2-1; 9 nucleotides match TRBD2. The CDR3 is 16 residues long. Trimming at V came to 0 bases and at J to 4 bases, leaving 4 bases not matched to a gene. Germline V gene lookup returns CDR1 KGHSH and CDR2 LQKENI. CDR3 in DNA: TGTGCCAGCTCACCACCAGGCGGGAGGGCTTACAATGAGCAGTTCTTC. It yields the protein CASSPPGGRAYNEQFF.

The chain recombines TRBV11-3 with TRBJ2-1; D possibly corresponds to TRBD2 (6 bases). The CDR3 extends over 15 amino acids. The V and J ends lost 1 base and 10 bases respectively, with 17 bases between them. Germline V gene data show CDR1 as SGHNT and CDR2 as YENEEA. The CDR3 region is CASSLAGRGVLEQFF. Here the CDR3 DNA reads TGTGCCAGCAGCTTAGCCGGGCGGGGTGTCTTAGAGCAGTTCTTC.

The chain combines TRBV10-1 with TRBJ1-1; D may be TRBD1 (6 bases). V was cut by 10 bases and J by 4 bases, with 13 bases left in between. Germline CDR1 is WNHNN and CDR2 is SYGVQD (reference sequence). This CDR3 is built from 12 residues. This CDR3 is CAIEGGGTEAFF. CDR3 in DNA: TGCGCCATCGAGGGGGGGGGCACTGAAGCTTTCTTT.

The chain uses TRBV5-1 and TRBJ2-3, with D possibly being TRBD2 (5 bases). V was cut by 2 bases and J by 1 base, with 11 bases left in between. From germline, CDR1 is SGHRS and CDR2 YFSETQ. The CDR3 runs 15 residues. Here the CDR3 DNA reads TGCGCCAGCAGCTTACTAGGGCGGGGCACAGATACGCAGTATTTT. It codes for CASSLLGRGTDTQYF.

This clone has a handful of counts. The gene calls are TRBV6-6 and TRBJ2-7; D call uncertain. The germline gives CDR1 MNHNY, CDR2 SVGAGI (reference sequence). The CDR3 is made up of 14 amino acids. The ends were cut back, 0 bases at V and 0 bases at J, with 6 bases in the middle. For the CDR3, the DNA is TGTGCCAGCAGTTACTCGGGCACCTCCTACGAGCAGTACTTC. Encoded protein: CASSYSGTSYEQYF.

This chain joins TRBV7-9 and TRBJ2-5; D may be TRBD1 (6 bases). Per germline, CDR1 SEHNR and CDR2 FQNEAQ (reference sequence). The CDR3 loop spans 13 amino acids. Trimming stripped 4 bases from V and 11 bases from J, with 17 bases between. The CDR3: CASSSQVNREQYF. The CDR3 coding sequence is TGTGCCAGCAGCTCACAAGTCAACAGGGAGCAGTACTTC.

This chain joins TRBV4-1 and TRBJ1-5, with D tentatively TRBD1 (5 bases). CDR3 length: 14 residues. Between the trimmed V and J ends, which lost 3 bases and 2 bases, there was a span of 8 bases. Germline V gives CDR1 MGHRA, CDR2 YSYEKL. CDR3 residues: CASSHRAGNQPQHF. DNA for the CDR3: TGCGCCAGCAGCCACAGGGCGGGCAATCAGCCCCAGCATTTT.

V usage is TRBV5-8 and J usage is TRBJ1-1; D not certain. Trimming shortened V by 2 bases and J by 7 bases, and 6 bases separated the two germline ends. Germline CDR1 reads SGHTS; CDR2 reads YDEGEE. The CDR3 sequence is 11 residues long. As DNA, the CDR3 is TGTGCCAGCAGCTTATGGGGTGAAGCTTTCTTT. Residues: CASSLWGEAFF. Combining the CDR3 with reference TRBV5-8 and TRBJ1-1 gives the whole variable domain EAGVTQSPTHLIKTRGQQATLRCSPISGHTSVYWYQQALGLGLQFLLWYDEGEERNRGNFPPRFSGRQFPNYSSELNVNALELEDSALYLCASSLWGEAFFGQGTRLTVV.

The genes are TRBV7-9 and TRBJ2-1, with D possibly being TRBD2 (6 bases). The germline V gene encodes CDR1 SEHNR and CDR2 FQNEAQ (reference sequence). The V gene lost 5 bases and the J gene lost 10 bases, with 18 bases spanning the gap. The CDR3 totals 14 residues. CDR3: CASSHPLGGVEQFF. CDR3 nucleotide sequence: TGTGCCAGCAGCCATCCCCTGGGCGGGGTAGAGCAGTTCTTC.

V gene TRBV4-3 combines with J gene TRBJ2-1; D is uncertain. In germline, CDR1 is LGHNA, CDR2 YSLEER. Between the trimmed V and J ends, which lost 1 base and 4 bases, there was a span of 8 bases. The CDR3 extends over 14 amino acids. CDR3 in DNA: TGCGCCAGCAGCCAAGCCGCAAATTACAATGAGCAGTTCTTC. Its protein product is CASSQAANYNEQFF.

In nucleotides, the CDR3 is TGCGCCAGCAGTGAGGGGCACCCCGGGACAGGGAAAGGAAAACTGTTTTTT. This gives the protein CASSEGHPGTGKGKLFF. The V gene is TRBV10-2, the J gene TRBJ1-4, with TRBD1 matching 9 bases. The J segment lost 10 bases and the V segment lost 2 bases, leaving 14 bases of the junction unmatched. Looked up from germline, CDR1 is WSHSY and CDR2 is SAAADI. This CDR3 has 17 residues.

The V and J genes are TRBV18 and TRBJ1-3, with D unresolved. Germline V lookup: CDR1 KGHSH, CDR2 LQKENI. With 3 bases removed from V and 0 bases from J, the gap between germline ends came to 18 bases. The CDR3 has 18 amino acids. CDR3 coding DNA: TGTGCCAGCTCACCCTTGAAGTCCGTGGGCCGCTCTGGAAACACCATATATTTT. The encoded protein is CASSPLKSVGRSGNTIYF.

V is TRBV7-3 and J is TRBJ2-5; 9 nucleotides match TRBD2. The junction had 5 bases not matched to a gene; V was cut back by 1 base and J by 5 bases. The germline CDR1 and CDR2 sequences are SGHTA and FQGTGA. This CDR3 is 15 amino acids long. This CDR3 is CASSLRSSGMETQYF. CDR3 nucleotides: TGTGCCAGCAGCTTAAGGTCTAGCGGGATGGAGACCCAGTACTTC. The entire variable domain, with the rest obtained from reference TRBV7-3 and TRBJ2-5, is as follows: GAGVSQTPSNKVTEKGKYVELRCDPISGHTALYWYRQSLGQGPEFLIYFQGTGAADDSGLPNDRFFAVRPEGSVSTLKIQRTERGDSAVYLCASSLRSSGMETQYFGPGTRLLVL.

V gene TRBV11-2 combines with J gene TRBJ2-7; D is unclear. Germline assignment: CDR1 SGHAT and CDR2 FQNNGV. This CDR3 spans 12 amino acids. V lost 2 bases, J lost 2 bases, and 4 bases lay in between. The CDR3 DNA sequence: TGTGCCAGCAGCTTACCCCCCTACGAGCAGTACTTC. Its translation is CASSLPPYEQYF.

This clone was found once. The CDR3: CSVRDWNQPQHF. The CDR3 DNA reads as TGCAGCGTCCGGGACTGGAATCAGCCCCAGCATTTT. This chain connects TRBV29-1 to TRBJ1-5; TRBD1 is a possible D gene (5 bases). The CDR3 is 12 amino acids. Germline-derived CDR1 and CDR2 are SQVTM and ANQGSEA. Between the trimmed V and J ends, which lost 6 bases and 4 bases, there was a span of 10 bases.

The V call is TRBV5-1, the J call TRBJ1-1; unclear D gene. Trimming left V 5 bases short and J 1 base short, with 12 bases between. This CDR3 has 14 residues. From germline, CDR1 is SGHRS and CDR2 YFSETQ. CDR3 region: CASRVDGGNTEAFF. DNA for the CDR3: TGCGCCAGCAGGGTCGACGGCGGGAACACTGAAGCTTTCTTT.

As to this clone: The junction differs from germline at one of its ends, possibly a read error. The chain combines TRBV6-6 with TRBJ2-1; no firm D call. The CDR3 is 11 residues long. The V gene's germline CDR1 is MNHNY and CDR2 SVGAGI (reference sequence). The CDR3 is CASSSDNEQFF. Written as DNA, the CDR3 is TGTGCCAGCAGCTCCGACAATGAGCAGTTCTTC.

The rearrangement links TRBV4-1 to TRBJ1-3; D not resolved. CDR3 length equals 16 residues. V was trimmed by 0 bases and J by 0 bases, leaving 9 bases between them. Looked up from germline, CDR1 is MGHRA and CDR2 is YSYEKL. CDR3 residues: CASSQDRGVSGNTIYF. The CDR3, as DNA: TGCGCCAGCAGCCAAGATCGGGGAGTCTCTGGAAACACCATATATTTT.

This chain links TRBV7-6 with TRBJ2-1; possibly TRBD1 or TRBD2 for D (5 bases each). Per the germline V gene, CDR1 is SGHVS and CDR2 is FNYEAQ. V lost 0 bases to trimming and J lost 4 bases, with 13 bases between them. CDR3 length: 16 amino acids. The CDR3 here is CASSLAGESLYNEQFF. The CDR3 nucleotides are TGTGCCAGCAGCTTAGCGGGGGAATCTCTTTACAATGAGCAGTTCTTC.

Comment on this clone: Sequence at one end of the junction differs from germline and may be a read error. The V gene is TRBV2, the J gene TRBJ1-2, with D possibly matching TRBD1 (5 bases). Per the germline V gene, CDR1 is SNHLY and CDR2 is FYNNEI. The CDR3 sequence is 16 residues long. This CDR3 reads CASSVRRQSANYGHTF. In DNA, the CDR3 is TGTGCCAGCAGTGTACGGAGACAGTCAGCTAACTATGGCCACACCTTC.

This chain links TRBV5-1 with TRBJ2-5; TRBD2 aligns across 10 bases. The CDR3 is 15 amino acids. V was pared by 0 bases and J by 5 bases, with 4 bases of the junction left unmatched. CDR1 is SGHRS and CDR2 is YFSETQ in the germline V gene. CDR3 DNA: TGCGCCAGCAGCTTGGCAGTAGCGGGAGGCGAGACCCAGTACTTC. Translation gives CASSLAVAGGETQYF.

The chain links TRBV12-5 to TRBJ1-4, with TRBD1 identical over 7 bases. Germline lookup yields CDR1 LGHNT and CDR2 FRNRAP. This CDR3 has 16 amino acids. Unmatched junction bases numbered 6, after V lost 1 base and J lost 4 bases. DNA for the CDR3: TGTGCTAGTGGTTTGGCCGGGGACAGCGATAATGAAAAACTGTTTTTT. Encoded protein: CASGLAGDSDNEKLFF. Supplemented by reference TRBV12-5 and TRBJ1-4, the full variable domain reads DARVTQTPRHKVTEMGQEVTMRCQPILGHNTVFWYRQTMMQGLELLAYFRNRAPLDDSGMPKDRFSAEMPDATLATLKIQPSEPRDSAVYFCASGLAGDSDNEKLFFGSGTQLSVL.

Of note for this clone: This same CDR3 is encoded by further DNA sequences in the sample. The chain combines TRBV5-6 with TRBJ1-2; TRBD1 might be the D (6 bases). The V and J ends lost 1 base and 2 bases respectively, with 6 bases between them. Germline loops: CDR1 SGHDT, CDR2 YYEEEE. The CDR3 has 13 amino acids. For the CDR3, the DNA is TGTGCCAGCAGCTTGAGGGGGAACTATGGCTACACCTTC. It translates to CASSLRGNYGYTF.

The chain uses TRBV4-2 and TRBJ2-1; perhaps TRBD1 as D (6 bases). Germline lookup yields CDR1 LGHNA and CDR2 YNFKEQ. CDR3 size: 16 residues. V was cut by 1 base and J by 2 bases, with 12 bases left in between. CDR3 sequence (DNA): TGTGCCAGCAGCCAAGTGGGGGCCAGAGCCTACAATGAGCAGTTCTTC. The encoded protein is CASSQVGARAYNEQFF.

This sequence joins TRBV7-9 and TRBJ1-2, with D unresolved. Germline CDR1 SEHNR, CDR2 FQNEAQ (reference sequence). This CDR3 is 15 amino acids long. V lost 3 bases to trimming and J lost 2 bases, with 13 bases between them. CDR3 nucleotide sequence: TGTGCCAGCAGCTTTGTGGAAGACGGCAACTATGGCTACACCTTC. Protein sequence: CASSFVEDGNYGYTF.

The chain joins TRBV7-2 to TRBJ2-3; TRBD2 aligns across 9 bases. With V trimmed by 5 bases and J by 3 bases, 6 bases remained unmatched. CDR1 and CDR2 (germline): SGHTA, FQGNSA. This CDR3 region has 15 residues. The CDR3 here is CASSLSGRFTDTQYF. The CDR3 region has the DNA TGTGCCAGCAGCCTAAGCGGGAGGTTTACAGATACGCAGTATTTT.

The chain combines TRBV19 with TRBJ1-1, with 8 bases that match TRBD1. V trimming: 6 bases; J trimming: 4 bases; junction bases outside the gene matches: 10. The germline V gene has CDR1 LNHDA and CDR2 SQIVND (reference sequence). The CDR3 has 15 amino acids. The CDR3 protein is CASRPLGQGGTEAFF. Here the CDR3 DNA reads TGTGCCAGTAGACCCCTAGGACAGGGAGGCACTGAAGCTTTCTTT.